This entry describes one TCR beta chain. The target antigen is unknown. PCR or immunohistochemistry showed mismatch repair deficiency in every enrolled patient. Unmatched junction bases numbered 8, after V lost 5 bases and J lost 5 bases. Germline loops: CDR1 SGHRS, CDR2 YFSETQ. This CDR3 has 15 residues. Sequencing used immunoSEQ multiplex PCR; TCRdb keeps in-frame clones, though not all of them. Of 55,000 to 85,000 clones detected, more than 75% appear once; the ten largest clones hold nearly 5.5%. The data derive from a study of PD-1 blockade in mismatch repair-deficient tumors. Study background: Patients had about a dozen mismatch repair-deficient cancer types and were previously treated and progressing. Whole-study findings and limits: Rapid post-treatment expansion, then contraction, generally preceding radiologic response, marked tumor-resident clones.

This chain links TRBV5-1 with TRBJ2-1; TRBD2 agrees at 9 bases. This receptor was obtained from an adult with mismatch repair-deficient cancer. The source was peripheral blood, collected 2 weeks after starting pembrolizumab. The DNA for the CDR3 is TGCGCCAGCAGGACCGGGACTAGCTTAGACAATGAGCAGTTCTTC. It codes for CASRTGTSLDNEQFF.